What follows describes a single T cell receptor (beta chain). This clone is a singleton in its sample. Its antigen specificity is not known. No base quality information exists; no much larger clone differs at one position. The CDR3 spans 15 residues, from the cysteine through the phenylalanine. CDR3 DNA is the only sequence kept; it has 45 bases, read in frame from the first base. The V and J ends are trimmed by 4 bases and 13 bases, leaving 25 bases between them. Looking up the germline V gene yields CDR1 SNHLY and CDR2 FYNNEI. The sample belongs to a study of blood T cell repertoires in COVID-19 (dated by TCRdb to the early 2020s). Concerning the study at large: Collaborator samples came from the United States, Italy and Spain and covered acute and convalescent phases of COVID-19. Where HLA class I and class II types were available, the types were taken from metadata supplied by the sample provider, not from assay-based typing. The samples were drawn from two sources: the first 160 participants of the ongoing ImmuneRACE study, and 1,254 subjects contributed by 6 global collaborators. The repertoires were made available in a free public database intended to serve as a resource for research on the immune response to SARS-CoV-2. The sample metadata nearly always contained a de-identified subject ID, COVID-19 status, age in years and sex. The material from the prospective study consisted of cDNA or gDNA derived from T cells, B-cell-depleted T cells, or PBMCs. The dataset comprised deeply sampled blood TCRbeta repertoires from subjects exposed to, actively infected with, or recovered from COVID-19.

Broader findings and caveats from the paper: Clinical and demographic metadata were provided uncurated, with the amount varying by source and participant.

TCRbeta CDR3 regions were amplified from genomic DNA by means of the immunoSEQ Assay, a bias-controlled multiplex PCR. The original pipeline was this. The number of nucleated cells in each sample was estimated from the amplification of reference gene primers within the assay. To quantify the absolute abundance of each unique TCRbeta CDR3 rearrangement, sequence reads were collapsed and filtered. For each sample, productive Simpson clonality was calculated as the square root of Simpson's diversity index over productive rearrangements. Drawn from immuneACCESS, this table holds only the in-frame rearrangements with V and J called that TCRdb kept. Clones are partly lost; checked studies trace under half to an unresolved V gene and leave the rest unexplained. That table is the source of V, J and clone size, and D and trimming were worked out from the DNA. Recorded for this sample are roughly 190,000 clones; over 75% of them occurred a single time. In total, the top ten clones hold nearly 0.55% of the sample.

Whole blood was collected in K2EDTA tubes by collaborating institutions according to the institutions' own protocols. For TCRbeta analysis, collaborators shipped samples as frozen whole blood, isolated PBMCs, or DNA extracted from either of those sample types. Material: peripheral blood. The chain uses TRBV2 and TRBJ1-2; TRBD1 is possibly the D segment (5 matching bases). The source of this sequence is a man between 45 and 60 years old with acute or convalescent COVID-19. The CDR3 protein is CASSVLRVGAQEGTF. The DNA reads TGTGCCAGCAGTGTACTAAGGGTCGGGGCCCAGGAGGGCACCTTC.